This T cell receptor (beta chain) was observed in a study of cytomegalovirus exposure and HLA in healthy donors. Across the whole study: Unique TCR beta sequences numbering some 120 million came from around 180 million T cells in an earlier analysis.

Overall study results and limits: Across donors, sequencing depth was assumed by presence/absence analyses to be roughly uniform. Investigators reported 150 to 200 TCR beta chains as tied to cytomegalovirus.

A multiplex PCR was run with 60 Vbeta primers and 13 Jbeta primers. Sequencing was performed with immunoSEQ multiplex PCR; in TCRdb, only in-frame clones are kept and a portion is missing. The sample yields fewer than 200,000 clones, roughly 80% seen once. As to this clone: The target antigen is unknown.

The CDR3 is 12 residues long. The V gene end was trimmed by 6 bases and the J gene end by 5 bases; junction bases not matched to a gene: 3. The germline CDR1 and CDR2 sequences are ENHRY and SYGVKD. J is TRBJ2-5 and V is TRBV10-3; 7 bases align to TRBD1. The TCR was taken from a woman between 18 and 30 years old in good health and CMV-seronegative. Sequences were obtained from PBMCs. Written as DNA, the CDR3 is TGTGCCATCAGCGGGACAGACGAGACCCAGTACTTC. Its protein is CAISGTDETQYF.